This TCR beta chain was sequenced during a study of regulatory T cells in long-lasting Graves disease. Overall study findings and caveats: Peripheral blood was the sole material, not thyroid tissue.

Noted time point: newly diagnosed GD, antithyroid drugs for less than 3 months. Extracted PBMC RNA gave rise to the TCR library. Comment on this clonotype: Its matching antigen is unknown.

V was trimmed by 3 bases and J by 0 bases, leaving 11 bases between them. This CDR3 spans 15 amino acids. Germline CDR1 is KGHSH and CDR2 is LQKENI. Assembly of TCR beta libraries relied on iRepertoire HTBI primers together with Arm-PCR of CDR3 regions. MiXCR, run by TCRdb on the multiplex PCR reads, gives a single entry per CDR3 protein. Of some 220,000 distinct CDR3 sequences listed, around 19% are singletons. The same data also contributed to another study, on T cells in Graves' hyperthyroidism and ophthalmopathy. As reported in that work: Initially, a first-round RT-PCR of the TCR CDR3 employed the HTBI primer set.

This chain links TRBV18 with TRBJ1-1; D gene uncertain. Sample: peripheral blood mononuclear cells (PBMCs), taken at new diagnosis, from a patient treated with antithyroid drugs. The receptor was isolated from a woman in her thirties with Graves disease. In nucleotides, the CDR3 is TGTGCCAGCTCACCGAGGGAAGAAATGAACACTGAAGCTTTCTTT. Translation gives CASSPREEMNTEAFF.